The 5 T cell receptor beta chains in this list originate from one sample, sequenced in a study of patients and donors after allogeneic stem cell transplantation. TCRdb recomputed calls from the RT-PCR reads with MiXCR, one row per CDR3 protein. This sample carries about 200,000 distinct CDR3 sequences, around 40% of them seen once, and the ten largest clones take under 14%. Sample: blood, either unsorted or a sorted T cell fraction (not recorded which). The origin of the receptors is a human donor who was either an allogeneic HSCT recipient or a stem cell or donor lymphocyte infusion donor (not recorded which). It is not recorded whose cells these are; they may come from a transplant donor.

The chain recombines TRBV4-3 with TRBJ1-2, with 9 bases lining up with TRBD1. The V gene end was trimmed by 0 bases and the J gene end by 4 bases; junction bases not matched to a gene: 9. This CDR3 comprises 17 residues. Germline values: CDR1 LGHNA, CDR2 YSLEER. CDR3 bases: TGCGCCAGCAGCCAAGATCTTGAGGACAGGGGAGTCTATGGCTACACCTTC. Translated, it gives CASSQDLEDRGVYGYTF.

The chain has TRBV6-6 and TRBJ1-2, with TRBD1 identical over 7 bases. CDR3 length: 14 residues. The V gene's germline CDR1 is MNHNY and CDR2 SVGAGI (reference sequence). The trim removed 0 bases at V and 8 bases at J, leaving 6 bases unmatched. CDR3 in DNA: TGTGCCAGCAGTTACTCGAGGGGGCGGGACGGCTACACCTTC. It is translated as CASSYSRGRDGYTF.

The genes are TRBV28 and TRBJ1-5, with 9 bases fitting TRBD1. J lost 6 bases, V lost 6 bases, and 9 bases had no gene match. Germline V CDR1 and CDR2: MDHEN, SYDVKM. The CDR3 totals 15 residues. The CDR3 is CASRLYGTGFQPQHF. The CDR3, as DNA: TGTGCCAGCAGACTGTACGGGACAGGGTTTCAGCCCCAGCATTTT.

The chain employs TRBV29-1 and TRBJ2-1; D assignment may be TRBD1 or TRBD2 (5 bases each). The germline V gene encodes CDR1 SQVTM and CDR2 ANQGSEA. The CDR3 contains 11 residues. The V and J ends lost 7 bases and 4 bases respectively, with 8 bases between them. In nucleotides, the CDR3 is TGCAGCGACGGGGCATACAATGAGCAGTTCTTC. Translated: CSDGAYNEQFF.

The chain couples TRBV5-1 to TRBJ1-1; perhaps TRBD1 as D (5 bases). V shed 2 bases and J shed 6 bases, with 8 bases lying between them. Looked up from germline, CDR1 is SGHRS and CDR2 is YFSETQ. The CDR3 contains 12 residues. CDR3 sequence reads: CASSFQGSEAFF. The DNA for the CDR3 is TGCGCCAGCAGCTTTCAGGGTTCTGAAGCTTTCTTT.